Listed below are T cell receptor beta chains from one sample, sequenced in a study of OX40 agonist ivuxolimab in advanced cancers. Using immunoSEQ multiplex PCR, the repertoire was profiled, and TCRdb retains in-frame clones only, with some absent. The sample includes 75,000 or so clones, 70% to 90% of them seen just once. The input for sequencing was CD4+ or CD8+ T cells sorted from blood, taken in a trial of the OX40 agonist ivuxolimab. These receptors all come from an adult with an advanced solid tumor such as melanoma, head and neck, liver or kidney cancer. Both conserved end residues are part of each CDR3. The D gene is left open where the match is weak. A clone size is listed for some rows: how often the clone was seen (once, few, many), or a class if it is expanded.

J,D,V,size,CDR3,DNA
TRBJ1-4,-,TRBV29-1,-,CSATRPGTNEKLFF,TGCAGCGCTACCCGTCCAGGGACTAATGAAAAACTGTTTTTT
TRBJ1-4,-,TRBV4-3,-,CASSQGVTTNEKLFF,TGCGCCAGCAGCCAAGGCGTGACAACTAATGAAAAACTGTTTTTT
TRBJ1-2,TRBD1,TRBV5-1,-,CASSGGQAQPNYGYTF,TGCGCCAGCAGCGGGGGACAGGCGCAACCTAACTATGGCTACACCTTC
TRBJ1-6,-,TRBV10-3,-,CAISAGTANSPLHF,TGTGCCATCAGCGCGGGGACGGCAAATTCACCCCTCCACTTT
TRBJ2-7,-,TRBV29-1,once,CSVGDRYEQYF,TGCAGCGTCGGGGACCGATACGAGCAGTACTTC
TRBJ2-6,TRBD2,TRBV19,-,CASMTGLAGAGANVLTF,TGTGCCAGCATGACGGGACTAGCTGGAGCTGGGGCCAACGTCCTGACTTTC
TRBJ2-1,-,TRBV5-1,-,CASSPVWESREQFF,TGCGCCAGCAGCCCCGTCTGGGAATCCCGGGAGCAGTTCTTC
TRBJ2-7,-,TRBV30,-,CASMEWGADEQYF,TGTGCCTCCATGGAGTGGGGGGCGGACGAGCAGTACTTC
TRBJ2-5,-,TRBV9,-,CASSSRLAETQYF,TGTGCCAGCAGCTCACGGTTAGCTGAGACCCAGTACTTC
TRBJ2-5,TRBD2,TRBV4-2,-,CASSRGRGEETQYF,TGTGCCAGCAGCCGCGGGAGGGGGGAAGAGACCCAGTACTTC
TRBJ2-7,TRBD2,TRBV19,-,CASSPAGREGGYEQYF,TGTGCCAGTAGTCCCGCGGGGCGGGAGGGCGGCTACGAGCAGTACTTC
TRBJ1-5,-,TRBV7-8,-,CASSATVGVAQPQHF,TGTGCCAGCAGCGCAACAGTTGGAGTGGCTCAGCCCCAGCATTTT
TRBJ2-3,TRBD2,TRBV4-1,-,CASSTSGRIGGDTQYF,TGCGCCAGCAGCACTAGCGGGAGGATAGGAGGAGATACGCAGTATTTT
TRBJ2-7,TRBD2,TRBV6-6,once,CASSYRSGSFTYEQYF,TGTGCCAGCAGTTACCGAAGCGGGAGTTTCACCTACGAGCAGTACTTC
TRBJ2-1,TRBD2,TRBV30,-,CACPSSSGGNEQFF,TGTGCCTGCCCCTCGTCTAGCGGGGGAAATGAGCAGTTCTTC
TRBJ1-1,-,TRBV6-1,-,CASSELGGGSTEAFF,TGTGCCAGCAGTGAATTGGGAGGGGGAAGCACTGAAGCTTTCTTT
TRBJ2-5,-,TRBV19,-,CASSGLLQETQYF,TGTGCCAGCAGCGGACTGCTCCAAGAGACCCAGTACTTC
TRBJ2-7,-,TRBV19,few,CASSIGPPYEQYF,TGTGCCAGTAGTATTGGACCCCCCTACGAGCAGTACTTC
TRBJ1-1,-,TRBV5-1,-,CASQNRVGGFHTEAFF,TGCGCCAGCCAGAACAGGGTAGGCGGATTTCACACTGAAGCTTTCTTT
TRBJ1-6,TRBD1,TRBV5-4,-,CASSLGQGFDSPLHF,TGTGCCAGCAGCTTGGGACAGGGTTTCGATTCACCCCTCCACTTT
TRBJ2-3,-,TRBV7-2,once,CASSLGTTPGTDTQYF,TGTGCCAGCAGCTTGGGAACAACTCCGGGGACAGATACGCAGTATTTT
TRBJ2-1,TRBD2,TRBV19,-,CASSASGTSAHNEQFF,TGTGCCAGTAGTGCCTCCGGGACTAGCGCGCACAATGAGCAGTTCTTC
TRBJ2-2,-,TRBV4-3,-,CASSQDLRVGPAGELFF,TGCGCCAGCAGCCAAGATCTTCGGGTCGGCCCTGCGGGGGAGCTGTTTTTT
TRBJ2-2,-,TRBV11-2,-,CASSLLGNTGELFF,TGTGCCAGCAGCCTCTTGGGTAACACCGGGGAGCTGTTTTTT
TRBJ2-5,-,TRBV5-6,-,CASSLAVEGLVETQYF,TGTGCCAGCAGCTTGGCCGTCGAGGGGTTGGTAGAGACCCAGTACTTC
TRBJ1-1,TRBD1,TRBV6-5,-,CASSYLPGQRNTEAFF,TGTGCCAGCAGTTACCTTCCGGGACAGAGGAACACTGAAGCTTTCTTT
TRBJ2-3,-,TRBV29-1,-,CSVGRTPYSSIDTQYF,TGCAGCGTAGGCCGAACCCCTTATTCTAGCATAGATACGCAGTATTTT
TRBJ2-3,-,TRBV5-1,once,CASSLSVAQGGDTQYF,TGCGCCAGCAGCTTGTCGGTAGCTCAAGGGGGAGATACGCAGTATTTT
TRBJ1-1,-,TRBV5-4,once,CASSSGTRRNTEAFF,TGTGCCAGCAGCTCCGGGACAAGGAGGAACACTGAAGCTTTCTTT
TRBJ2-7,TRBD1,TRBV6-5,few,CASTIDPRGLEQYF,TGTGCCAGCACCATCGACCCCAGGGGGCTCGAGCAGTACTTC
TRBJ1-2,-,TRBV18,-,CASSRGPSNYGYTF,TGTGCCAGCTCAAGAGGACCGAGTAACTATGGCTACACCTTC
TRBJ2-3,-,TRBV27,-,CASSLSLADTQYF,TGTGCCAGCAGTTTATCGTTAGCAGATACGCAGTATTTT
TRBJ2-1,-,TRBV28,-,CASSLWILGSSYNEQFF,TGTGCCAGCAGTTTATGGATTCTCGGAAGCTCCTACAATGAGCAGTTCTTC
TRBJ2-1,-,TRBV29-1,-,CSATDSFNEQFF,TGCAGCGCGACCGACAGTTTCAATGAGCAGTTCTTC
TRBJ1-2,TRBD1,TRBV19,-,CASSTRQGAGYGYTF,TGTGCCAGTAGTACCAGACAGGGGGCGGGTTATGGCTACACCTTC
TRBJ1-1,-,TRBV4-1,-,CASSPPANTEAFF,TGCGCCAGCAGCCCCCCAGCAAACACTGAAGCTTTCTTT
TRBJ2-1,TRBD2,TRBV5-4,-,CASTDPGRGRKNEQFF,TGTGCCAGCACCGACCCCGGGCGCGGGAGGAAGAATGAGCAGTTCTTC
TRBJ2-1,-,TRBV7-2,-,CASSLVFWGESGNEQFF,TGTGCCAGCAGCTTAGTGTTCTGGGGAGAATCGGGCAATGAGCAGTTCTTC
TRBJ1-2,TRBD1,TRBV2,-,CASSETQGANGYTF,TGTGCCAGCAGTGAAACCCAGGGGGCAAATGGCTACACCTTC
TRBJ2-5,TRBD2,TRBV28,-,CASSLAGEGGETQYF,TGTGCCAGCAGTTTAGCGGGAGAGGGCGGGGAGACCCAGTACTTC
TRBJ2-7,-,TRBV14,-,CASSHRRDFISYEQYF,TGTGCCAGCAGCCACAGACGGGACTTTATCTCCTACGAGCAGTACTTC
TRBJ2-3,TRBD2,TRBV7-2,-,CASSSRGSGSFTDTQYF,TGTGCCAGCAGCTCCCGAGGGAGCGGGAGTTTCACAGATACGCAGTATTTT
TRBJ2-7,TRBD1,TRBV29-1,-,CSVWTGPSSYEQYF,TGCAGCGTGTGGACAGGGCCGAGCTCCTACGAGCAGTACTTC
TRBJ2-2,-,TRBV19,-,CASSIFSANTGELFF,TGTGCCAGTAGTATATTCAGCGCGAACACCGGGGAGCTGTTTTTT
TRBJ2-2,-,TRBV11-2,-,CASSHGGTGELFF,TGTGCCAGCAGCCATGGGGGGACCGGGGAGCTGTTTTTT
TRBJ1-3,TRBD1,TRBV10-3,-,CAISESTGAGNTIYF,TGTGCCATCAGTGAGTCGACAGGGGCCGGAAACACCATATATTTT
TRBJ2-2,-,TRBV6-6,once,CASRLQNTGELFF,TGTGCCAGCAGGCTACAGAACACCGGGGAGCTGTTTTTT